A single sample gave rise to the 31 T cell receptor beta chains below, sequenced in a study of blood T cells in healthy people across ages (dated by TCRdb to the mid-2010s). Libraries were constructed by 5' RACE. Sequencing was carried out with an Illumina HiSeq 2500. The second PCR ran for about 6 to 11 cycles and used a J-beta primer mix along with a sample-barcoded 5' primer. Starting from the raw public reads, TCRdb applied fastp trimming at Q25, assembled clones with MiXCR and retained in-frame beta chains. Rows with a matching CDR3 protein are joined into one entry that keeps the most common DNA and genes. This sample holds around 1.7 million distinct CDR3 sequences; 28% were observed only once. The top ten clones comprise over 7% of the sample. The sample consisted of blood. The source of these receptors is a woman aged 25 to 39 in good health.

The chain employs TRBV5-1 and TRBJ2-1, with 7 bases matching TRBD1. V shed 4 bases and J 8 bases; nucleotides not matched to a gene: 12. The germline gives CDR1 SGHRS, CDR2 YFSETQ. The CDR3 spans 15 residues. CDR3 sequence: CASSPPGGDYDEQFF. In nucleotides, the CDR3 is TGCGCCAGCAGCCCCCCAGGGGGTGATTACGATGAGCAGTTCTTC.

This clonotype was detected ten times or more. The rearrangement uses TRBV12-3 or TRBV12-4 and TRBJ2-7; TRBD2 aligns across 11 bases. This CDR3 has 16 amino acids. Trimming took 4 bases from V and 0 from J; bases not matched to a gene: 5. This CDR3 reads CASSWASGRSSYEQYF. As DNA, the CDR3 is TGTGCCAGCAGTTGGGCTAGCGGGAGGAGCTCCTACGAGCAGTACTTC.

This clonotype was observed a handful of times. V and J are TRBV20-1 and TRBJ1-4; D is possibly TRBD1 (5 bases). The V and J ends lost 7 bases and 7 bases respectively, with 13 bases between them. Germline lookup yields CDR1 DFQATT and CDR2 SNEGSKA (reference sequence). The CDR3 runs to 12 residues. The CDR3 DNA reads as TGCAGTGGGGGGGTTCCGGGTGAAAAACTGTTTTTT. This encodes CSGGVPGEKLFF.

This clonotype was recorded a few times. The chain recombines TRBV5-1 with TRBJ2-7; 8 nucleotides match TRBD1. V was pared by 5 bases and J by 6 bases, with 10 bases of the junction left unmatched. The CDR3 is 14 amino acids. CDR1 is SGHRS and CDR2 is YFSETQ in the germline V gene. DNA of the CDR3: TGCGCCAGCAGTACGGGACAGGCAACACTCGAGCAGTACTTC. It yields the protein CASSTGQATLEQYF.

This clonotype was recorded at least ten times. The chain uses TRBV29-1 and TRBJ2-1; D is possibly TRBD1 (5 bases). The CDR3 is 12 amino acids. CDR1 SQVTM and CDR2 ANQGSEA come from the germline V gene. Trimming shortened V by 3 bases and J by 9 bases, and 12 bases separated the two germline ends. CDR3 in DNA: TGCAGCGTTGAGTACAGGCTCAGTGAGCAGTTCTTC. Translation gives CSVEYRLSEQFF.

This clonotype was observed at least ten times. The rearrangement joins TRBV7-2 to TRBJ1-2; D gene uncertain. The length of the CDR3 is 13 residues. From germline, CDR1 is SGHTA and CDR2 FQGNSA. V was clipped by 1 base and J by 5 bases, with 8 bases between them. The CDR3 sequence is CASSLGAVYGYTF. In DNA form, the CDR3 reads TGTGCCAGCAGCTTAGGGGCGGTGTATGGCTACACCTTC.

This clonotype was recorded a few times. CDR3 region: CASSPRGLGRETQYF. The DNA for the CDR3 is TGTGCCAGCAGCCCCCGAGGGTTAGGAAGAGAGACCCAGTACTTC. The gene calls are TRBV9 and TRBJ2-5; D possibly corresponds to TRBD2 (5 bases). CDR3 length: 15 residues. V dropped 4 bases and J dropped 4 bases, with 17 bases sitting between them. Germline V gene data show CDR1 as SGDLS and CDR2 as YYNGEE.

This clonotype has at least ten counts. This rearrangement joins TRBV12-3 or TRBV12-4 to TRBJ1-2, with D possibly being TRBD1 (6 bases). The CDR3 has 11 residues. Trimming took 5 bases from V and 8 from J, leaving 9 bases between them. The CDR3 DNA follows: TGTGCCAGCAGTACAGGGCTGGGCTACACCTTC. Its protein is CASSTGLGYTF.

This clonotype came up a few times. Sequence at one end of the junction differs from germline and may be a read error. This sequence joins TRBV5-1 and TRBJ2-4; TRBD2 agrees at 14 bases. Germline values: CDR1 SGHRS, CDR2 YFSETQ. The CDR3 has 18 residues. The CDR3 region has the DNA TGCGCCAGCAGCCCCGGGACTAGCGGGAGTCTAGCCAAAAGCATTCAGTACTTC. It yields the protein CASSPGTSGSLAKSIQYF. Combining the CDR3 with reference TRBV5-1 and TRBJ2-4 gives the whole variable domain KAGVTQTPRYLIKTRGQQVTLSCSPISGHRSVSWYQQTPGQGLQFLFEYFSETQRNKGNFPGRFSGRQFSNSRSEMNVSTLELGDSALYLCASSPGTSGSLAKSIQYFGAGTRLSVL.

The chain joins TRBV20-1 to TRBJ2-1; D is ambiguous. The DNA end is a closer match to TRBJ2-7, so the J assignment may be wrong. This CDR3 is built from 13 residues. Germline CDR1 DFQATT, CDR2 SNEGSKA (reference sequence). The CDR3 nucleotides read TGCAGTGCTAGCGTGAGTTCCTACAATGAGCAGTACTTC. Amino acids: CSASVSSYNEQYF.

This chain joins TRBV30 and TRBJ1-2; D may be TRBD1 (5 bases). Germline V gives CDR1 GTSNPN, CDR2 SVGIG (reference sequence). The CDR3 is 13 residues long. Trimming stripped 3 bases from V and 4 bases from J, with 12 bases between. The CDR3 sequence: CAWSLRDVYGYTF. The CDR3 nucleotides are TGTGCCTGGAGCCTGAGGGACGTCTATGGCTACACCTTC.

This clonotype appeared many times. This chain links TRBV7-3 with TRBJ2-1; 10 nucleotides match TRBD2. The CDR3 consists of 17 residues. The trim removed 5 bases at V and 8 bases at J, leaving 15 bases unmatched. In germline, CDR1 is SGHTA, CDR2 FQGTGA. The CDR3 coding sequence is TGTGCCAGCAGCCCCAAATCCCTAGCGGGGGCTGGCGATGAGCAGTTCTTC. Its translation is CASSPKSLAGAGDEQFF.

Concerning this clonotype itself: Since a much larger clone is just one base distant, this may be a read error. V is TRBV18 and J is TRBJ2-1; D is uncertain. The V and J ends lost 2 bases and 7 bases respectively, with 12 bases between them. The germline V gene encodes CDR1 KGHSH and CDR2 LQKENI. CDR3 size: 14 residues. In DNA form, the CDR3 reads TGTGCCAGCTCACCAACACAGTGTAGGAATGAGCAGTTCTTC. It is translated as CASSPTQCRNEQFF.

Only a few counts were recorded for this clonotype. The gene calls are TRBV9 and TRBJ2-1; the D gene could be TRBD1 or TRBD2 (6 bases each). This CDR3 has 14 amino acids. With 0 bases removed from V and 8 bases from J, the gap between germline ends came to 12 bases. The germline CDR1 and CDR2 sequences are SGDLS and YYNGEE. The CDR3 DNA follows: TGTGCCAGCAGCGTAGAGGGGGGTCGAGATGAGCAGTTCTTC. It yields the protein CASSVEGGRDEQFF.

The chain recombines TRBV6-5 with TRBJ1-4; no clear D. V gave up 6 bases and J gave up 8 bases, with 22 bases separating them. CDR3 length: 16 amino acids. The germline V gene encodes CDR1 MNHEY and CDR2 SVGAGI. DNA of the CDR3: TGTGCCAGCAGCCAGACCCCCCGTGCCAGTCGGGAAAAACTGTTTTTT. It translates to CASSQTPRASREKLFF.

This clonotype showed up many times. The chain recombines TRBV20-1 with TRBJ1-2; 8 nucleotides agree with TRBD1. The germline gives CDR1 DFQATT, CDR2 SNEGSKA (reference sequence). The junction had 5 bases not matched to a gene; V was cut back by 1 base and J by 4 bases. The CDR3 covers 14 residues. The chain's CDR3 is CSARGGTGGYGYTF. Here the CDR3 DNA reads TGCAGTGCTAGAGGCGGGACAGGCGGCTATGGCTACACCTTC.

The chain uses TRBV5-1 and TRBJ2-1; D perhaps matches TRBD2 (6 bases). Germline-derived CDR1 and CDR2 are SGHRS and YFSETQ. Trimming pared 0 bases from V and 15 bases from J, leaving 13 bases between. The length of the CDR3 is 12 residues. The CDR3 DNA is TGCGCCAGCAGCTTGGGAGGGGACTCCTGGTTCTTC. Translation: CASSLGGDSWFF.

The gene calls are TRBV5-1 and TRBJ2-7; TRBD2 is a possible D gene (6 bases). Looked up from germline, CDR1 is SGHRS and CDR2 is YFSETQ. This CDR3 spans 14 amino acids. V lost 2 bases and J lost 6, with 15 bases in between. CDR3 nucleotide sequence: TGCGCCAGCAGCTTTTCGCGGGGTACGGGCGAGCAGTACTTC. Translated, it gives CASSFSRGTGEQYF.

The rearrangement joins TRBV7-2 to TRBJ2-3, with 10 bases fitting TRBD1. V lost 6 bases, J lost 3 bases, and 6 bases stayed unmatched. CDR3 length: 15 residues. Germline CDR1 is SGHTA and CDR2 is FQGNSA. CDR3 DNA: TGTGCCAGCAGACACGGGACAGGGGCTACAGATACGCAGTATTTT. This codes for CASRHGTGATDTQYF.

The chain links TRBV6-6 to TRBJ1-3, with a possible D match to TRBD1 (5 bases). The CDR3 contains 14 residues. Trimming shortened V by 7 bases and J by 0 bases, and 10 bases separated the two germline ends. Per the germline V gene, CDR1 is MNHNY and CDR2 is SVGAGI (reference sequence). The CDR3 protein is CASIKGNSGNTIYF. In DNA form, the CDR3 reads TGTGCCAGCATAAAGGGGAACTCTGGAAACACCATATATTTT.

V and J are TRBV19 and TRBJ1-2; TRBD1 is a possible D gene (5 bases). The CDR3 contains 14 residues. The V gene lost 8 bases and the J gene lost 4 bases, with 17 bases spanning the gap. CDR1 and CDR2 (germline): LNHDA, SQIVND (reference sequence). The CDR3 spells CASVRRVDSYGYTF. CDR3 bases: TGTGCCAGTGTCCGCAGGGTGGATTCCTATGGCTACACCTTC.

The rearrangement links TRBV30 to TRBJ2-1; the D is unclear. V was trimmed by 3 bases and J by 2 bases, leaving 14 bases between them. The length of the CDR3 is 15 residues. Germline V gene sequence: CDR1 GTSNPN, CDR2 SVGIG (reference sequence). CDR3 protein: CAWRPLPGTYNEQFF. DNA for the CDR3: TGTGCCTGGAGACCCCTCCCGGGTACCTACAATGAGCAGTTCTTC.

As for this clonotype: A much more abundant neighbour one base away suggests this may be a read error. J is TRBJ2-1 and V is TRBV24-1, with 7 bases aligning to TRBD2. The CDR3 has 15 amino acids. Germline V gene lookup returns CDR1 KGHDR and CDR2 SFDVKD. The ends lost 6 bases at V and 5 bases at J; junction bases unmatched: 9. This chain's CDR3 is CATSSGPAGNNEQFF. CDR3 nucleotide sequence: TGTGCCACCAGTTCGGGACCAGCGGGGAACAATGAGCAGTTCTTC.

This clonotype has a handful of counts. V is TRBV9 and J is TRBJ2-5; D is perhaps TRBD2 (6 bases). CDR3 size: 14 residues. CDR1 is SGDLS, CDR2 YYNGEE, per germline. V was clipped by 3 bases and J by 3 bases, with 12 bases between them. The CDR3, as DNA: TGTGCCAGCAGCGCTAGGGGACTGGAAGAGACCCAGTACTTC. Its protein is CASSARGLEETQYF.

This clonotype was counted between two and nine times. The chain has TRBV19 and TRBJ2-4, with D tentatively TRBD2 (6 bases). V was trimmed by 6 bases and J by 8 bases, leaving 14 bases between them. The CDR3 extends over 13 amino acids. The germline V gene has CDR1 LNHDA and CDR2 SQIVND (reference sequence). The CDR3 DNA reads TGTGCCAGTAGCCTTGCTAGGGAGGACATTCAGTACTTC. This sequence encodes CASSLAREDIQYF.

The chain carries TRBV29-1 and TRBJ2-1; 13 bases match TRBD2. The CDR3 is 16 amino acids. The J segment lost 8 bases and the V segment lost 6 bases, leaving 13 bases of the junction unmatched. The germline V gene has CDR1 SQVTM and CDR2 ANQGSEA. CDR3 sequence (DNA): TGCAGCGTACCGCCGGAGACGGGACTAGCGGGGTATGAGCAGTTCTTC. It codes for CSVPPETGLAGYEQFF.

This clonotype was seen many times. The chain combines TRBV6-6 with TRBJ2-7; 10 positions match TRBD1. The CDR3 sequence is 16 residues long. The J segment lost 3 bases and the V segment lost 4 bases, leaving 9 bases of the junction unmatched. Germline V gene data show CDR1 as MNHNY and CDR2 as SVGAGI (reference sequence). CDR3 sequence reads: CASSSQLGTGVYEQYF. The CDR3 nucleotides are TGTGCCAGCAGTTCGCAATTAGGGACAGGGGTCTACGAGCAGTACTTC.

The rearrangement links TRBV7-9 to TRBJ2-5; 7 nucleotides line up with TRBD1. The better agreement between TRBJ2-7 and the DNA end casts doubt on the J call. The CDR3 consists of 13 residues. Germline CDR1 reads SEHNR; CDR2 reads FQNEAQ (reference sequence). DNA of the CDR3: TGTGCCAGCATCCACCGAGGGGGCAACGAGCAGTACTTC. It translates to CASIHRGGNEQYF.

This clonotype showed up just a few times. This sequence joins TRBV3-1 and TRBJ2-6; a weak D match, TRBD1 (6 bases). Per the germline V gene, CDR1 is LGHDT and CDR2 is YNNKEL (reference sequence). The CDR3 extends over 18 amino acids. V lost 3 bases to trimming and J lost 3 bases, with 18 bases between them. The CDR3 DNA is TGTGCCAGCAGCCATACCCACGTGGGGGCTGGTGGGGCCAACGTCCTGACTTTC. Translated: CASSHTHVGAGGANVLTF.

This clonotype turned up a few times. The rearrangement uses TRBV9 and TRBJ2-7, with 9 bases matching TRBD2. The V gene's germline CDR1 is SGDLS and CDR2 YYNGEE. The CDR3 extends over 16 amino acids. V dropped 0 bases and J dropped 2; count of bases not matched to a gene: 6. This CDR3 is CASSVGGTSRAYEQYF. DNA of the CDR3: TGTGCCAGCAGCGTAGGAGGGACTAGCAGAGCCTACGAGCAGTACTTC.

This chain uses TRBV12-3 or TRBV12-4 with TRBJ2-3; no reliable D call. This CDR3 spans 12 amino acids. Trimming shortened V by 8 bases and J by 11 bases, and 17 bases separated the two germline ends. This CDR3 is CASVASLAVQYF. The CDR3 DNA sequence: TGTGCCAGCGTCGCCTCCCTGGCCGTGCAGTATTTT.